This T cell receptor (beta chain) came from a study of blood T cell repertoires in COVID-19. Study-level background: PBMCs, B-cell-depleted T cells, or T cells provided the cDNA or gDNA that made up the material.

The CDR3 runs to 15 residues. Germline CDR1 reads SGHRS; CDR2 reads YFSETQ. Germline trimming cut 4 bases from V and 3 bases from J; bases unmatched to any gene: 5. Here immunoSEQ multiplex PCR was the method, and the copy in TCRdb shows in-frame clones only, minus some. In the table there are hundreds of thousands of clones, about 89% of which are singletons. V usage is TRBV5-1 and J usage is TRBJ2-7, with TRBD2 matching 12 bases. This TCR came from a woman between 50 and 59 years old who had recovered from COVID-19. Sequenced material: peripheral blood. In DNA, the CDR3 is TGCGCCAGCAGCCCTGGGACTAGCGGGCTCTACGAGCAGTACTTC. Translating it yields CASSPGTSGLYEQYF.